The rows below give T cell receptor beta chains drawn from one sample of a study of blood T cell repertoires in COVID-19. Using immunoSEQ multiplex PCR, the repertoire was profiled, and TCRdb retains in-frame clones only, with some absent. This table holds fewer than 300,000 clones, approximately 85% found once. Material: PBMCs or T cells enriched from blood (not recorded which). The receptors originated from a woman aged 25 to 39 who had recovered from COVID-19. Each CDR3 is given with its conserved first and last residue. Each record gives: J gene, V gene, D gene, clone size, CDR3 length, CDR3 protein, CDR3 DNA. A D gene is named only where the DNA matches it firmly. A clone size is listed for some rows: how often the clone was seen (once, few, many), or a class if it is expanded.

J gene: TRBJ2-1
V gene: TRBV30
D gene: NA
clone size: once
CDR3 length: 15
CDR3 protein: CAWTMGVASYNEQFF
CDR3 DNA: TGTGCCTGGACCATGGGAGTAGCCTCCTACAATGAGCAGTTCTTC

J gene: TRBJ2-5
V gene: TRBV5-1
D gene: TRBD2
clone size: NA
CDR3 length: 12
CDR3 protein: CASTGGQETQYF
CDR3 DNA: TGCGCCAGCACCGGGGGGCAAGAGACCCAGTACTTC

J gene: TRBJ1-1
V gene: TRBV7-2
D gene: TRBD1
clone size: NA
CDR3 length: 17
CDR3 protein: CASSPGGHLSGNTEAFF
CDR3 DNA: TGTGCCAGCAGCCCAGGGGGCCACCTGAGCGGGAACACTGAAGCTTTCTTT

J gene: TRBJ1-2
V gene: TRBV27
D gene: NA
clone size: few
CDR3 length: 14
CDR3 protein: CASSLSWEGYGYTF
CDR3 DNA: TGTGCCAGCAGTTTATCATGGGAGGGCTATGGCTACACCTTC

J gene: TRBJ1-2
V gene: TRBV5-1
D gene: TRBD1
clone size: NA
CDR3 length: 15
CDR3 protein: CASSAARGFDYGYTF
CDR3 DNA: TGCGCCAGCAGCGCAGCCAGGGGGTTTGACTATGGCTACACCTTC

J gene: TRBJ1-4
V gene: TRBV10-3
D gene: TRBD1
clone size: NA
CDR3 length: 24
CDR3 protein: CAISESKSPIRLKTGQGVGEKLFF
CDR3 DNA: TGTGCCATCAGTGAGTCGAAATCCCCCATCCGCCTGAAGACAGGCCAGGGGGTTGGGGAAAAACTGTTTTTT

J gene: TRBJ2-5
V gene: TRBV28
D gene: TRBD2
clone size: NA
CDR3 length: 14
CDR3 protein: CASSLEWGGETQYF
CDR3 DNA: TGTGCCAGCAGTTTAGAGTGGGGAGGGGAGACCCAGTACTTC

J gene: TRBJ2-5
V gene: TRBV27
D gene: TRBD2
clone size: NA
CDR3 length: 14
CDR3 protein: CASSPRGVRETQYF
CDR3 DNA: TGTGCCAGCAGTCCTCGGGGGGTTCGGGAGACCCAGTACTTC

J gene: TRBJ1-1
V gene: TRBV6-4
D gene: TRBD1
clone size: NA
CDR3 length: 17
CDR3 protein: CASPVGRGRDTNTEAFF
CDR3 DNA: TGTGCCAGCCCTGTAGGCAGGGGGCGTGATACGAACACTGAAGCTTTCTTT

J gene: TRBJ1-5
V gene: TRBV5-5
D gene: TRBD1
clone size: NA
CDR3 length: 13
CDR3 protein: CASSYTGDQPQHF
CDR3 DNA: TGTGCCAGCAGTTATACAGGGGATCAGCCCCAGCATTTT

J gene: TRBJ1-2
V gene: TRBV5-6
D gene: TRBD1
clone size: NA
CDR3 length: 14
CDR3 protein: CASGRGQRPYGYTF
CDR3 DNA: TGTGCCAGCGGCCGGGGACAGAGACCTTATGGCTACACCTTC

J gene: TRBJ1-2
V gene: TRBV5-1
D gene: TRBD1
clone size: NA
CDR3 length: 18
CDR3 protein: CASSLVKGANARNYGYTF
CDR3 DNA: TGCGCCAGCAGCTTGGTTAAGGGGGCGAACGCGAGAAACTATGGCTACACCTTC

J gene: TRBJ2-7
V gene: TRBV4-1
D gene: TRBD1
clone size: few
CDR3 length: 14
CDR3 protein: CASSQDRGPYEQYF
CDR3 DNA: TGCGCCAGCAGCCAAGACAGGGGGCCTTACGAGCAGTACTTC

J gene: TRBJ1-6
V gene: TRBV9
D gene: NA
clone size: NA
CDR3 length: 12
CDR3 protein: CASSANNSPLHF
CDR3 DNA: TGTGCCAGCAGCGCCAATAATTCACCCCTCCACTTT

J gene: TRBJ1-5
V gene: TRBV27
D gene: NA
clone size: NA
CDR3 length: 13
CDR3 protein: CASGQASNQPQHF
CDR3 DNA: TGTGCCAGCGGGCAGGCTAGCAATCAGCCCCAGCATTTT

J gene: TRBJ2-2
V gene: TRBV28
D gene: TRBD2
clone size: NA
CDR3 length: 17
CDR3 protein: CASKASGRRGYAGELFF
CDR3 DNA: TGTGCCAGCAAGGCTAGCGGGAGGAGGGGCTACGCCGGGGAGCTGTTTTTT

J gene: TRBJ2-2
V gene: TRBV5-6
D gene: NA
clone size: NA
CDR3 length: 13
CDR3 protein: CASLTGNTGELFF
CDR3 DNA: TGTGCCAGCTTGACAGGGAACACCGGGGAGCTGTTTTTT

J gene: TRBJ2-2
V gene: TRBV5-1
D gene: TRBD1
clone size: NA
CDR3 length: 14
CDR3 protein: CASSATGDAGELFF
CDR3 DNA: TGCGCCAGCAGCGCGACAGGGGATGCCGGGGAGCTGTTTTTT

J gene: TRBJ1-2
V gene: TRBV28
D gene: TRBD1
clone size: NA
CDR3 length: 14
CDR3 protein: CASIPGQRLDGYTF
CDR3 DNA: TGTGCCAGCATCCCGGGACAGAGATTGGATGGCTACACCTTC

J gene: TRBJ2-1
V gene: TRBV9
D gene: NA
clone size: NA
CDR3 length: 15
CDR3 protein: CASSVVPGDGDEQFF
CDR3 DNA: TGTGCCAGCAGCGTAGTACCAGGGGACGGCGATGAGCAGTTCTTC

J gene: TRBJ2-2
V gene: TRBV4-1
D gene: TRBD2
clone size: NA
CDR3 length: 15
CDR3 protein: CASSQRGGLAGELFF
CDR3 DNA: TGCGCCAGCAGCCAACGAGGGGGACTAGCCGGGGAGCTGTTTTTT

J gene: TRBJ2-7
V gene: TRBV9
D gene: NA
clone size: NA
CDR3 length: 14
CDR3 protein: CASSVEGQTYEQYF
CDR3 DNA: TGTGCCAGCAGCGTAGAGGGGCAGACCTACGAGCAGTACTTC

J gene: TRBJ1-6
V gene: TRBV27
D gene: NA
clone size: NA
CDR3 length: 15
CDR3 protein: CASSLSPGLNSPLHF
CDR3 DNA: TGTGCCAGCAGTTTATCGCCAGGGTTGAATTCACCCCTCCACTTT

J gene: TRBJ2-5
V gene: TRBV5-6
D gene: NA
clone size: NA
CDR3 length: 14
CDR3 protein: CASSSGLGQETQYF
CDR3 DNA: TGTGCCAGCAGCTCGGGACTGGGGCAAGAGACCCAGTACTTC

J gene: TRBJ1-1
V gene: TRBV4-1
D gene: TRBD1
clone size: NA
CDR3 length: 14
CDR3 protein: CASSQDLAGGEAFF
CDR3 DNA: TGCGCCAGCAGCCAAGATTTGGCAGGGGGCGAAGCTTTCTTT

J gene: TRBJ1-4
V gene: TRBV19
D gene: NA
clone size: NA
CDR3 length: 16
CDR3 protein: CASSIRYGTHNEKLFF
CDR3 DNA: TGTGCCAGTAGTATCAGGTACGGGACACATAATGAAAAACTGTTTTTT

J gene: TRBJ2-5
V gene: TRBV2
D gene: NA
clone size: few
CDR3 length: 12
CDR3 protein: CASREHQETQYF
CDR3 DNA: TGTGCCAGCCGGGAACACCAGGAGACCCAGTACTTC

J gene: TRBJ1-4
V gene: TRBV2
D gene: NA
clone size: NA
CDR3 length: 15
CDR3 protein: CASSDRRSTNEKLFF
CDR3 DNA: TGTGCCAGCAGTGATCGGAGGTCAACTAATGAAAAACTGTTTTTT

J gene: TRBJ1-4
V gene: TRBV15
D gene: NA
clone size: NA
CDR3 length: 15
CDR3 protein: CATSRVGTGGEKLFF
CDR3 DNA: TGTGCCACCAGCAGAGTGGGGACGGGGGGTGAAAAACTGTTTTTT

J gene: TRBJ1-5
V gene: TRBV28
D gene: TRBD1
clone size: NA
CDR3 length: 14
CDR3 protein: CASSSPQGALTQHF
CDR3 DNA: TGTGCCAGCAGCTCACCCCAGGGGGCACTGACCCAGCATTTT

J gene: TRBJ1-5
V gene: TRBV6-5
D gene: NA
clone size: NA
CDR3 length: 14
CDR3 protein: CASSPLRSNQPQHF
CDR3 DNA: TGTGCCAGCAGCCCCCTTCGGAGCAATCAGCCCCAGCATTTT

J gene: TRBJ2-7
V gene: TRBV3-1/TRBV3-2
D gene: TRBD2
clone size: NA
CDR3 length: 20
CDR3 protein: CASSQDIRASGSFSSYEQYF
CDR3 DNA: TGTGCCAGCAGCCAAGACATCCGGGCTAGCGGGAGCTTCAGCTCCTACGAGCAGTACTTC

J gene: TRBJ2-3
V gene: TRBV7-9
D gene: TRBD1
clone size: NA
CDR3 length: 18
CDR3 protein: CASSLVRLTGRSTDTQYF
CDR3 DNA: TGTGCCAGCAGCTTAGTCCGACTGACAGGGCGGAGCACAGATACGCAGTATTTT

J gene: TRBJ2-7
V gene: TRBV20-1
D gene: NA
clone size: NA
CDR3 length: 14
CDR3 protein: CSASGAYDTYEQYF
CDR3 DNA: TGCAGTGCTAGTGGGGCATATGACACCTACGAGCAGTACTTC

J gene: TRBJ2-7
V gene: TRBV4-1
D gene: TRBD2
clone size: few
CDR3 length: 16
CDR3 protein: CASSQEAPSGTYEQYF
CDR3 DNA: TGCGCCAGCAGCCAAGAAGCGCCTAGCGGGACGTACGAGCAGTACTTC

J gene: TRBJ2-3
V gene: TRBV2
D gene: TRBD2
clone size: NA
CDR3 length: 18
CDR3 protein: CASSEFSSGSSSTDTQYF
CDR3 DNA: TGTGCCAGCAGTGAGTTTAGCAGCGGGAGCTCTAGCACAGATACGCAGTATTTT

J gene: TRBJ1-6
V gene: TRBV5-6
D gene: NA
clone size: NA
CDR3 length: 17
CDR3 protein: CASSLGGGSSYNSPLHF
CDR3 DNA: TGTGCCAGCAGCTTGGGTGGCGGAAGCTCCTATAATTCACCCCTCCACTTT

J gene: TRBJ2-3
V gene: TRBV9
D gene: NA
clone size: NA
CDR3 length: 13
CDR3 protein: CASSVVTTDTQYF
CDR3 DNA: TGTGCCAGCAGCGTAGTAACTACAGATACGCAGTATTTT

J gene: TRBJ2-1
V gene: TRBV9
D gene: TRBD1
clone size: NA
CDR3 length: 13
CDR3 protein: CASSVGTGREQFF
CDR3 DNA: TGTGCCAGCAGCGTGGGGACAGGGCGTGAGCAGTTCTTC

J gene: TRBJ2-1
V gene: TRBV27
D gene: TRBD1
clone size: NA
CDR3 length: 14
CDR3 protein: CASSTGQGYNEQFF
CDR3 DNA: TGTGCCAGCAGTACGGGACAGGGTTACAATGAGCAGTTCTTC

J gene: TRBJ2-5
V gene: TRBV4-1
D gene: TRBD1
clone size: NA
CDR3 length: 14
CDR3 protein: CASSQGRGLGAQYF
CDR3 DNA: TGCGCCAGCAGCCAAGGCAGGGGGCTTGGGGCCCAGTACTTC

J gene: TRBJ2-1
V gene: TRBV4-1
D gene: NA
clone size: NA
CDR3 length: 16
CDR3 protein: CASSLLSPSSYNEQFF
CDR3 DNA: TGCGCCAGCAGCCTTCTGTCACCCAGCTCCTACAATGAGCAGTTCTTC

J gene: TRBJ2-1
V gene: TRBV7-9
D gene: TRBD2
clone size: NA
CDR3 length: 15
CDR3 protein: CASSRLAGAWNEQFF
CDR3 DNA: TGTGCCAGCAGCAGACTAGCGGGGGCCTGGAATGAGCAGTTCTTC

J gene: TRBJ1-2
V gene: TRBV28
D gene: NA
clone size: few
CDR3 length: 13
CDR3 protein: CASSPPASKGYTF
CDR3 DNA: TGTGCCAGCAGTCCCCCGGCTAGCAAAGGCTACACCTTC

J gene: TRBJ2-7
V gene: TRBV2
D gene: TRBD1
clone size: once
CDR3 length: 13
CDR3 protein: CASKGQGAGEQYF
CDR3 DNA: TGTGCCAGCAAGGGCCAGGGGGCGGGGGAGCAGTACTTC

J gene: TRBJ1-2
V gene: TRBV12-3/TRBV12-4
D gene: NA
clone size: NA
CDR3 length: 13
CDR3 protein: CASSLGGPLGYTF
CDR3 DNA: TGTGCCAGCAGTTTAGGCGGCCCCTTGGGCTACACCTTC

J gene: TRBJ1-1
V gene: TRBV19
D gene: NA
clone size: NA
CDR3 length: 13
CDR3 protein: CASRRTGNTEAFF
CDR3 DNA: TGTGCCAGTAGAAGAACAGGGAACACTGAAGCTTTCTTT

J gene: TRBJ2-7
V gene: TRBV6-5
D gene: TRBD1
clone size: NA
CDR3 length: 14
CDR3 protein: CASSLGQAAYEQYF
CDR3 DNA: TGTGCCAGCAGCCTCGGACAGGCCGCCTACGAGCAGTACTTC